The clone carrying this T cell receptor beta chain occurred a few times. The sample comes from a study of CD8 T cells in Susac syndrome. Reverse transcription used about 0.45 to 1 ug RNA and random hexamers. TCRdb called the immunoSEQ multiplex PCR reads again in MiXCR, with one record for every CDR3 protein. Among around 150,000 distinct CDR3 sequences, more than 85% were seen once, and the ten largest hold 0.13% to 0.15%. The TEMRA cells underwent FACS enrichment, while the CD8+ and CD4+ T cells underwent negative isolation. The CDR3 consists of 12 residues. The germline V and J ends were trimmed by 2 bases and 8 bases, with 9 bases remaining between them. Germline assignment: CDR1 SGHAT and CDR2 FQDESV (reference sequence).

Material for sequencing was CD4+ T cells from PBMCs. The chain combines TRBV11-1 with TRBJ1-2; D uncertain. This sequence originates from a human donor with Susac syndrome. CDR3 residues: CASSLSGDGYTF. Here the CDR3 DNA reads TGTGCCAGCAGCTTATCGGGTGACGGCTACACCTTC.